This T cell receptor beta chain was identified during a study of spatial heterogeneity in lung cancer. Study-wide context: A unique TCR and UMI combination showed up more than ten times in raw reads, on average.

The length of the CDR3 is 15 residues. The germline V gene encodes CDR1 SNHLY and CDR2 FYNNEI. V was shortened by 4 bases and J by 0 bases, with 10 bases between the two germline ends. This clonotype appeared many times. Regarding time point: blood at routine non-recurrence follow-up after resection. Sequencing was performed on whole RNA extracted from tumor and nontumor lung tissue, or from frozen PBMC, and the material was left unsorted. Every TCR cDNA molecule carried a tag that served as a unique molecular identifier. Each CDR3 protein is one row after TCRdb ran MiXCR on the 5' RACE reads. The data contain tens of thousands of distinct CDR3 sequences, around 9.3% of them singletons.

The receptor's source is a female donor with early-stage non-small cell lung cancer. The sample in question was PBMCs, obtained at follow-up. The chain links TRBV2 to TRBJ1-5; D call uncertain. The CDR3 nucleotides read TGTGCCAGCAGTGGATCAGTTAATAGCAATCAGCCCCAGCATTTT. Encoded protein: CASSGSVNSNQPQHF. The full variable domain, with the rest looked up from reference TRBV2 and TRBJ1-5, is EPEVTQTPSHQVTQMGQEVILRCVPISNHLYFYWYRQILGQKVEFLVSFYNNEISEKSEIFDDQFSVERPDGSNFTLKIRSTKLEDSAMYFCASSGSVNSNQPQHFGDGTRLSIL.